This T cell receptor (beta chain) is drawn from a study of blood T cell repertoires in COVID-19. Study at large: COVID-19 samples collected from the United States, Italy and Spain covered acute and convalescent phases. In each case, the material was cDNA or gDNA derived from T cells, B-cell-depleted T cells, or PBMCs.

V was cut by 1 base and J by 2 bases, with 10 bases left in between. This CDR3 comprises 14 residues. From germline, CDR1 is SGHNT and CDR2 YYREEE (reference sequence). Source study methods: How many nucleated cells were present was estimated from reference gene primer amplification. The data were produced by immunoSEQ multiplex PCR, yet TCRdb's version contains in-frame clones alone and is incomplete. V and J calls and clone size follow that table, whereas D and trimming were derived from the DNA. The top ten clones hold 7.9% of a sample with about 120,000 clones, approximately 77% of them seen once. Only one count was recorded for this clone.

The sequenced sample was peripheral blood. The V and J genes are TRBV5-4 and TRBJ2-7; tentatively, D is TRBD2 (6 bases). This TCR was recovered from a human donor in a cohort sampled during active COVID-19. This CDR3 reads CASSLPSETYEQYF. CDR3 DNA: TGTGCCAGCAGCTTGCCTAGCGAGACCTACGAGCAGTACTTC.